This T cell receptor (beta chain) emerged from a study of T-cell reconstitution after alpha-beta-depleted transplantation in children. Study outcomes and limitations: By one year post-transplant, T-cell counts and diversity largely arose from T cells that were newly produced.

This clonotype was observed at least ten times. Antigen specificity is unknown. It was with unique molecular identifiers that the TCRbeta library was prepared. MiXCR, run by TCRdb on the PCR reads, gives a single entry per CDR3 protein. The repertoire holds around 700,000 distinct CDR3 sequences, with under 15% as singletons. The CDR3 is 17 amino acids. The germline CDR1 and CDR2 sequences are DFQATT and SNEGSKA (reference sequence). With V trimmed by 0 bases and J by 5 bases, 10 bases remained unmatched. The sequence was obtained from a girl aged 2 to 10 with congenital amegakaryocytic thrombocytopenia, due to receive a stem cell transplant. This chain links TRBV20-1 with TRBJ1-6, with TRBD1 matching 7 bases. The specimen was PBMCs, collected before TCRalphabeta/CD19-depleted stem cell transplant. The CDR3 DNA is TGCAGTGCTAGAGATGGCGGGACAGCCCTAAATAATTCACCCCTCCACTTT. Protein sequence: CSARDGGTALNNSPLHF.